This paragraph covers one TCR beta chain sequence. Its cognate antigen is unknown. This specimen comes from a study of cytomegalovirus exposure and HLA in healthy donors. The study, taken as a whole, reports: About 180 TCR beta chains were listed as cytomegalovirus-associated. Reports credit the classifier with highly specific, highly sensitive diagnosis of cytomegalovirus status. Most TCR sequences proved rare, with some public TCRs found in many donors.

Germline V gives CDR1 WNHNN, CDR2 SYGVQD (reference sequence). Trimming removed 4 bases at V and 0 bases at J, with 6 bases between. CDR3 length: 13 residues. The method was immunoSEQ multiplex PCR; TCRdb's version includes in-frame clones alone and lacks a portion of them. The repertoire includes around 300,000 clones, 80% to 90% of them detected once, and less than 1.2% sits in the top ten. Donors were drawn from the roughly 110-subject validation cohort, separate from the roughly 700-subject first cohort. Sequences were obtained from PBMCs. The TCR sequence derives from a woman aged 18-35 years in good health and CMV-seronegative. This chain links TRBV10-1 with TRBJ1-1; tentative D call: TRBD1 (5 bases). CDR3 coding DNA: TGCGCCAGCAGTGTCAGGGTGAACACTGAAGCTTTCTTT. Residues: CASSVRVNTEAFF.